This T cell receptor beta chain was recovered during a study of T cells after yellow fever vaccination. Across the whole study: Preparation of fractions with low cell numbers was performed using SMART-Seq v4 Ultra Low Input.

Overall study findings and caveats: Abundant clonotypes from the bulk population could get into FACS-sorted repertoires as contaminants. Primary-vaccination clones mostly resurfaced post-booster (more than 95% CD4, approximately 90% CD8).

It was through 5'RACE template switching that TCR cDNA was made, with a universal primer site and UMIs added. TCRdb ran MiXCR on the 5' RACE reads and lists one entry per CDR3 protein. The sample contains approximately 240,000 distinct CDR3 sequences, roughly 3.7% of which appear only once. At least ten counts were recorded for this clonotype. Its antigen is currently unknown. This CDR3 has 13 amino acids. V lost 6 bases, J lost 2 bases, and 7 bases stayed unmatched. Germline V gene data show CDR1 as DFQATT and CDR2 as SNEGSKA (reference sequence). The material sequenced was PBMCs, taken 15 days after the yellow fever booster vaccination. V is TRBV20-1 and J is TRBJ2-7; 7 bases align to TRBD1. The receptor comes from a man between 18 and 29 years old who received the YFV17D yellow fever vaccine. This CDR3 reads CSAPKGQTYEQYF. The CDR3 DNA sequence: TGCAGTGCACCGAAGGGACAGACCTACGAGCAGTACTTC.